The present T cell receptor (beta chain) was sequenced within a study of T cell clonality in common variable immunodeficiency. In its sample, this clone was seen many times. The antigen remains undetermined. The CDR3 end lies 3 residues beyond the end of the read and is filled in from the germline J gene. V was clipped by 9 bases and J by 7 bases; unmatched bases: 6. The germline CDR1 and CDR2 sequences are LNHDA and SQIVND (reference sequence). The CDR3 runs to 12 residues. Reduced serum IgG, IgA and/or IgM plus specific antibody deficiency defined CVID. For at least one year, all CVID subjects received replacement immunoglobulin. Study findings and constraints: In common variable immunodeficiency, TCR beta chains reportedly carried fewer deletions and N-nucleotide insertions.

Sequencing used immunoSEQ multiplex PCR; TCRdb keeps in-frame clones, though not all of them. Observed in the sample are 28,000 or so clones, none of them singletons. The chain is built from TRBV19 and TRBJ1-5; 7 bases agree with TRBD1. The sample comprised peripheral blood mononuclear cells. The sequence came from a human donor with common variable immunodeficiency. The CDR3: CASIDREQPQHF. The covered CDR3 bases are TGTGCCAGCATCGACAGGGAACAGCCC.